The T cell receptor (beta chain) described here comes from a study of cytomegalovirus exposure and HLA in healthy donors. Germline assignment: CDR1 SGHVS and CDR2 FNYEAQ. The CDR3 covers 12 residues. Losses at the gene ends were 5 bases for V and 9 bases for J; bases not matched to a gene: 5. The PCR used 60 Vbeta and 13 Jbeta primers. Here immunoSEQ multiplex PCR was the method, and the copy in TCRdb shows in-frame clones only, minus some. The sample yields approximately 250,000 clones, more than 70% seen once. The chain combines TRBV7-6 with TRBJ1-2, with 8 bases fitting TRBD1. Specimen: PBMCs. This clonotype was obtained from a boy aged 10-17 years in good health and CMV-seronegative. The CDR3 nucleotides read TGTGCCAGCAGCCCAGACAGGGGACGCTACACCTTC. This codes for CASSPDRGRYTF.